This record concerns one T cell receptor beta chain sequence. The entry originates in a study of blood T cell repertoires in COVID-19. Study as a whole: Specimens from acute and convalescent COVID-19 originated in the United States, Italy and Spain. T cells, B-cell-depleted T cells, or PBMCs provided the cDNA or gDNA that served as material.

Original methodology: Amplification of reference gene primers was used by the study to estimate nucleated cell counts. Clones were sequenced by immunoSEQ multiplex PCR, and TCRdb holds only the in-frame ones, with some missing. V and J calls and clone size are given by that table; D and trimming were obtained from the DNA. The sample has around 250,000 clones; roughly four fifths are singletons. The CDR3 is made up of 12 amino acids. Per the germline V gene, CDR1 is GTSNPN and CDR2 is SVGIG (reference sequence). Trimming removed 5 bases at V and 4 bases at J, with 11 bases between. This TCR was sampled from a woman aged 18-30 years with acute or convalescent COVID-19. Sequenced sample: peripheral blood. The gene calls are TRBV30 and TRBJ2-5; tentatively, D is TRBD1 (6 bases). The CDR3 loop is CAWGTRGETQYF. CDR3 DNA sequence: TGTGCCTGGGGGACCAGGGGAGAGACCCAGTACTTC.